The clone carrying this T cell receptor (beta chain) came up once. Its antigen is still unknown. Germline V gene lookup returns CDR1 MDHEN and CDR2 SYDVKM. The junction had 7 bases not matched to a gene; V was cut back by 5 bases and J by 7 bases. This CDR3 contains 13 residues. The data were obtained in a study of OX40 agonist ivuxolimab in advanced cancers. Study-level points and caveats: Expanded clones belonging to CD8+ T cells outnumbered, on average, those of CD4+.

The assay was immunoSEQ multiplex PCR, and TCRdb's table has in-frame clones only and misses some. The data hold more than 85,000 clones, with about nine tenths observed a single time. The sequence came from an adult with an advanced solid tumor such as melanoma, head and neck, liver or kidney cancer. Sequenced here: CD4+ or CD8+ T cells sorted from blood, sampled in a trial of the OX40 agonist ivuxolimab. The V and J genes are TRBV28 and TRBJ1-2; TRBD1 agrees at 7 bases. In DNA, the CDR3 is TGTGCCAGCAGTCCACGACAGGGTTCTGGCTACACCTTC. The encoded protein is CASSPRQGSGYTF.